Below, 5 T cell receptor beta chains from the same sample are listed, as sequenced in a study of regulatory T cells in long-lasting Graves disease. TCR beta libraries were built with iRepertoire HTBI primers and Arm-PCR of CDR3 regions. Via MiXCR, TCRdb re-called the multiplex PCR reads, giving one row per CDR3 protein. The table lists 400,000 to 650,000 distinct CDR3 sequences, more than 15% of them singletons. Time point given: newly diagnosed GD, antithyroid drugs for less than 3 months. Isolated PBMC RNA provided the starting material for the TCR library. This same sample was also taken into another study, of T cells in Graves' hyperthyroidism and ophthalmopathy.

Sequencing used peripheral blood mononuclear cells (PBMCs), obtained at new diagnosis, from a patient treated with antithyroid drugs. These receptor sequences come from a woman aged 35 to 60 with Graves disease.

This clonotype was detected only a few times. This chain connects TRBV7-9 to TRBJ1-6, with 9 positions matching TRBD1. CDR1 and CDR2 (germline): SEHNR, FQNEAQ (reference sequence). This CDR3 is 17 amino acids long. The J segment lost 4 bases and the V segment lost 5 bases, leaving 9 bases of the junction unmatched. Written as DNA, the CDR3 is TGTGCCAGCAGCCTCCCGGGACAGGGAAAATATAATTCACCCCTCCACTTT. Residues: CASSLPGQGKYNSPLHF. The entire variable domain, with the rest obtained from reference TRBV7-9 and TRBJ1-6, is as follows: DTGVSQNPRHKITKRGQNVTFRCDPISEHNRLYWYRQTLGQGPEFLTYFQNEAQLEKSRLLSDRFSAERPKGSFSTLEIQRTEQGDSAMYLCASSLPGQGKYNSPLHFGNGTRLTVT.

This clonotype has only a few counts. The gene calls are TRBV18 and TRBJ2-2, with a weak D call TRBD1 (6 bases). The CDR3 has 14 residues. Between the trimmed V and J ends, which lost 6 bases and 9 bases, there was a span of 17 bases. Germline V CDR1 and CDR2: KGHSH, LQKENI. Here the CDR3 DNA reads TGTGCCAGCTCCCTCGGACAGATGAATCGGGAGCTGTTTTTT. Amino acid sequence: CASSLGQMNRELFF. The full variable domain, rest sourced from reference TRBV18 and TRBJ2-2, is NAGVMQNPRHLVRRRGQEARLRCSPMKGHSHVYWYRQLPEEGLKFMVYLQKENIIDESGMPKERFSAEFPKEGPSILRIQQVVRGDSAAYFCASSLGQMNRELFFGEGSRLTVL.

This clonotype has more than one count but fewer than ten. V and J are TRBV28 and TRBJ1-2; TRBD1 is a possible D gene (5 bases). The CDR3 sequence is 13 residues long. Trimming left V 7 bases short and J 4 bases short, with 13 bases between. Germline CDR1 MDHEN, CDR2 SYDVKM. CDR3 protein: CASTSLGGYGYTF. The DNA of the CDR3 is TGTGCCAGCACCTCACTTGGGGGCTATGGCTACACCTTC.

The chain uses TRBV6-4 and TRBJ2-2; no clear D gene. CDR1 is MRHNA, CDR2 SNTAGT, per germline. There are 14 residues in the CDR3. Trimming pared 4 bases from V and 1 base from J, leaving 7 bases between. CDR3 nucleotides: TGTGCCAGCAGTGGGCAACTGAACACCGGGGAGCTGTTTTTT. As protein: CASSGQLNTGELFF.

This clonotype was found a few times. V usage is TRBV5-5 and J usage is TRBJ2-6; 9 bases align to TRBD2. V was pared by 0 bases and J by 2 bases, with 3 bases of the junction left unmatched. CDR3 length equals 17 residues. Germline V CDR1 and CDR2: SGHKS, YYEKEE (reference sequence). The CDR3 loop reads CASSLVSGGAGANVLTF. The CDR3 DNA is TGTGCCAGCAGCTTGGTTAGCGGGGGAGCTGGGGCCAACGTCCTGACTTTC.